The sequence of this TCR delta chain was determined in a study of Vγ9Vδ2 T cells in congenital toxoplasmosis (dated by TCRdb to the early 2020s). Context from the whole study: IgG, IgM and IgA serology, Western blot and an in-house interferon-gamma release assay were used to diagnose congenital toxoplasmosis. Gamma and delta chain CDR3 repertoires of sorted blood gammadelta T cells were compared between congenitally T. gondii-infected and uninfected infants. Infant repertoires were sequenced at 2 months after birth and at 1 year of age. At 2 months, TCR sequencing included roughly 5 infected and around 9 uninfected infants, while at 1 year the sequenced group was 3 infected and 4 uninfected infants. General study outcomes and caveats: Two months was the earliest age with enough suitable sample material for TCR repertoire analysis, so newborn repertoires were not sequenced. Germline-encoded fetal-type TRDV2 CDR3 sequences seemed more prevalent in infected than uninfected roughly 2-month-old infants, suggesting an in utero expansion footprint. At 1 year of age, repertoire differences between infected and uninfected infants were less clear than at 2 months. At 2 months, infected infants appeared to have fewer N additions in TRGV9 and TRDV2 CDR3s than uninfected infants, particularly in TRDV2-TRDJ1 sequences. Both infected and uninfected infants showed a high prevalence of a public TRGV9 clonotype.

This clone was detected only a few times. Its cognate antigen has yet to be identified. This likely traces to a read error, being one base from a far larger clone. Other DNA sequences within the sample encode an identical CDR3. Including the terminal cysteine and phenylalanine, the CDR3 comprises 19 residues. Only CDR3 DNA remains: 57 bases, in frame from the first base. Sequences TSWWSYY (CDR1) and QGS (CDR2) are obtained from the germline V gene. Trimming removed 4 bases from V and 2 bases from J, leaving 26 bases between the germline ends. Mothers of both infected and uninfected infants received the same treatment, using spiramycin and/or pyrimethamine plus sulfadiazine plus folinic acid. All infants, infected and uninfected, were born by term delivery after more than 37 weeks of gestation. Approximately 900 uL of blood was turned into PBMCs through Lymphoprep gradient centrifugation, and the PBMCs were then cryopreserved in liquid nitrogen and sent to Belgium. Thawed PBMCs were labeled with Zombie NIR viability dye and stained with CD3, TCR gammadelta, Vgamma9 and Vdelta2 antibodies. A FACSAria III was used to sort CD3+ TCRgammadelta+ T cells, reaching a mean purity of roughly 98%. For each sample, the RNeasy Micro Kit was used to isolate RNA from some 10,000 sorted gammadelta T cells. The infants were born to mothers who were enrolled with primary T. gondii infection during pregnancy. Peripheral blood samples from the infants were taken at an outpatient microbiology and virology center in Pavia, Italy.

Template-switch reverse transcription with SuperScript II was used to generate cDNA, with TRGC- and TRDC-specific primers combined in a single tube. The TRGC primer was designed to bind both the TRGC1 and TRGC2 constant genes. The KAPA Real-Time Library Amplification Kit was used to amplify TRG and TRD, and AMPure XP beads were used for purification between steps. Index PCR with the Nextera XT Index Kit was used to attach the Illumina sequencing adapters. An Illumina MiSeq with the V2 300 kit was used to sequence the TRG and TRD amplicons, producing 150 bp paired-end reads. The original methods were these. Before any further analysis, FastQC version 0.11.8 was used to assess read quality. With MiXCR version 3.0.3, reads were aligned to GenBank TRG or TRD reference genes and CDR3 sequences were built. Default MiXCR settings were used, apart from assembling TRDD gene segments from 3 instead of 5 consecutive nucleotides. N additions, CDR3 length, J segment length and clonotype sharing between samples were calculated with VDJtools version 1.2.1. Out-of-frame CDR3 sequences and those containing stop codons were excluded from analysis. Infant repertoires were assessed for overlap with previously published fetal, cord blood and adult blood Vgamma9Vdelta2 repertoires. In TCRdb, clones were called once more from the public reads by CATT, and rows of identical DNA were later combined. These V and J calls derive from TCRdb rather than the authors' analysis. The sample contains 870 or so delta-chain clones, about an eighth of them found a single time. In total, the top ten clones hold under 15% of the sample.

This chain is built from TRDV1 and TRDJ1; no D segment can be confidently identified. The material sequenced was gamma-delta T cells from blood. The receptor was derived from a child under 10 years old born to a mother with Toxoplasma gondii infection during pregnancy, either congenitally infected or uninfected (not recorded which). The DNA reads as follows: TGTGCTCTTGGGGCAACGTATGGGCATTGGGACACTGAAACCGATAAACTCATCTTT. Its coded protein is CALGATYGHWDTETDKLIF.